These 29 T cell receptor beta chains were all obtained from the same sample, sequenced in a study of neurological immune-mediated disorders. TCRdb analysed the 5' RACE reads with MiXCR anew, one entry per CDR3 protein. In the table there are about 14,000 distinct CDR3 sequences, roughly an eighth of which are singletons. Source material: CD8+ T cells from blood. The receptors stem from a female donor with HTLV-1-associated myelopathy (HAM/TSP).

This clonotype was detected many times. This chain uses TRBV25-1 with TRBJ2-5; the match to TRBD2 covers 10 bases. Trimming cost V 2 bases and J 4 bases; bases outside gene matches: 4. The CDR3 has 15 residues. CDR1 MGHDK and CDR2 SYGVNS come from the germline V gene. The CDR3 sequence: CASSELAGEVETQYF. The DNA of the CDR3 is TGTGCCAGCAGTGAACTAGCGGGAGAAGTAGAGACCCAGTACTTC.

This clonotype was counted ten times or more. The chain recombines TRBV20-1 with TRBJ1-4; D gene unclear. The CDR3 has 13 amino acids. V lost 0 bases and J lost 6, with 8 bases in between. The germline gives CDR1 DFQATT, CDR2 SNEGSKA (reference sequence). CDR3 in amino acids: CSARDFEDEKLFF. In DNA, the CDR3 is TGCAGTGCTAGAGATTTCGAGGATGAAAAACTGTTTTTT.

The sample holds many counts of this clonotype. This chain uses TRBV4-3 with TRBJ2-1; D is uncertain. The CDR3 runs 14 residues. The germline V gene has CDR1 LGHNA and CDR2 YSLEER. Trimming stripped 0 bases from V and 12 bases from J, with 15 bases between. CDR3 loop: CASSQEVGQRPQFF. Written as DNA, the CDR3 is TGCGCCAGCAGCCAAGAGGTAGGCCAGCGACCGCAGTTCTTC.

This clonotype came up many times. V usage is TRBV6-6 and J usage is TRBJ1-1; perhaps TRBD1 as D (5 bases). From germline, CDR1 is MNHNY and CDR2 SVGAGI (reference sequence). The CDR3 is made up of 12 amino acids. V dropped 2 bases and J dropped 7 bases, with 8 bases sitting between them. As DNA, the CDR3 is TGTGCCAGCAGTTACGGGGGAAGTGAAGCTTTCTTT. Protein: CASSYGGSEAFF.

This clonotype was detected ten times or more. The genes are TRBV7-9 and TRBJ2-1, with 13 bases fitting TRBD2. This CDR3 has 20 residues. V was clipped by 1 base and J by 4 bases; unmatched bases: 13. Per the germline V gene, CDR1 is SEHNR and CDR2 is FQNEAQ (reference sequence). The CDR3 nucleotides are TGTGCCAGCAGCTTAGGTGGACTAGCGGGAGTCCCGGGAGTTTACAATGAGCAGTTCTTC. It translates to CASSLGGLAGVPGVYNEQFF.

This chain uses TRBV20-1 with TRBJ2-7; D perhaps matches TRBD1 (6 bases). Germline V gives CDR1 DFQATT, CDR2 SNEGSKA (reference sequence). Trimming cost V 3 bases and J 7 bases, with 16 bases left between them. This CDR3 spans 13 amino acids. The DNA for the CDR3 is TGCAGTGCTAGCCCGTTGGGGGCAGAAGAGCAGTACTTC. The encoded protein is CSASPLGAEEQYF.

This clonotype rates as large. The rearrangement uses TRBV7-8 and TRBJ1-1, with D uncertain. The CDR3 loop spans 15 amino acids. V was trimmed by 2 bases and J by 4 bases, leaving 14 bases between them. Germline V gene sequence: CDR1 SGHVS, CDR2 FQNEAQ. CDR3 bases: TGTGCCAGCAGCTTAAATCCTGCTGGGTTCACTGAAGCTTTCTTT. This encodes CASSLNPAGFTEAFF.

This clonotype was seen many times. The V gene is TRBV27, the J gene TRBJ2-7, with a tentative D call TRBD1 (6 bases). Deletions cut 5 bases from V and 3 bases from J, with 14 bases between. The CDR3 covers 14 residues. Germline CDR1 is MNHEY and CDR2 is SMNVEV (reference sequence). The CDR3 nucleotides read TGTGCCAGCAGTCCCCGACAGGTCGGCTACGAGCAGTACTTC. Protein: CASSPRQVGYEQYF.

Ten or more counts support this clonotype. CDR3 nucleotide sequence: TGCGCCAGAAACCTTGCAGGGAGGTCCAGGCAGCCCCAGCATTTT. It specifies CARNLAGRSRQPQHF. The chain links TRBV5-1 to TRBJ1-5; D possibly corresponds to TRBD1 (5 bases). This CDR3 contains 15 residues. CDR1 and CDR2 (germline): SGHRS, YFSETQ. V was shortened by 8 bases and J by 7 bases, with 22 bases between the two germline ends.

V usage is TRBV6-2 or TRBV6-3 and J usage is TRBJ2-1, with 10 bases fitting TRBD2. The CDR3 length is 15 residues. Germline V gene sequence: CDR1 MNHEY, CDR2 SVGEGT. With V trimmed by 4 bases and J by 8 bases, 8 bases remained unmatched. The CDR3 sequence is CASSSLAGSYYEQFF. CDR3 in DNA: TGTGCCAGCAGTTCACTAGCGGGGTCTTACTATGAGCAGTTCTTC.

V gene TRBV2 combines with J gene TRBJ2-7, with D hard to call. The germline V and J ends were trimmed by 10 bases and 6 bases, with 16 bases remaining between them. The CDR3 is 12 residues long. Germline V CDR1 and CDR2: SNHLY, FYNNEI. The CDR3 sequence: CATHREGVEQYF. As DNA, the CDR3 is TGTGCCACCCACCGCGAAGGTGTCGAGCAGTACTTC.

This clonotype came up many times. The chain couples TRBV20-1 to TRBJ2-2, with 7 positions matching TRBD1. With V trimmed by 3 bases and J by 2 bases, 6 bases remained unmatched. Germline CDR1 is DFQATT and CDR2 is SNEGSKA (reference sequence). CDR3 length equals 15 residues. CDR3 sequence (DNA): TGCAGTGCTAGGGGGACAGTTTTAAACACCGGGGAGCTGTTTTTT. This codes for CSARGTVLNTGELFF.

This clonotype was seen at least ten times. The chain links TRBV11-2 to TRBJ2-2; D might be TRBD2 (5 bases). The germline CDR1 and CDR2 sequences are SGHAT and FQNNGV. The germline V and J ends were trimmed by 5 bases and 3 bases, with 10 bases remaining between them. The CDR3 runs to 14 residues. The CDR3 sequence is CASSPGVHTGELFF. CDR3 nucleotide sequence: TGTGCCAGCAGCCCCGGGGTCCACACCGGGGAGCTGTTTTTT.

There are many counts of this clonotype. The V call is TRBV24-1, the J call TRBJ2-1; TRBD2 might be the D (6 bases). CDR1 and CDR2 (germline): KGHDR, SFDVKD. The V gene lost 2 bases and the J gene lost 0 bases, with 10 bases spanning the gap. The CDR3 contains 16 residues. The CDR3 nucleotides read TGTGCCACCAGTGATTACGGAGGGCGCTCCTACAATGAGCAGTTCTTC. It specifies CATSDYGGRSYNEQFF.

This clonotype was seen repeatedly, ten times or more. The chain links TRBV4-1 to TRBJ2-7; D is undetermined. The V and J ends lost 1 base and 4 bases respectively, with 5 bases between them. This CDR3 is 12 amino acids long. Germline V gene lookup returns CDR1 MGHRA and CDR2 YSYEKL. The CDR3 nucleotides are TGCGCCAGCAGCCAAGGAGGATACGAGCAGTACTTC. Amino acid sequence: CASSQGGYEQYF.

This clonotype was observed at least ten times. This chain uses TRBV5-6 with TRBJ2-1, with unresolved D. The CDR3 runs 11 residues. V lost 4 bases and J 8 bases, leaving 7 bases between the germline ends. Germline lookup yields CDR1 SGHDT and CDR2 YYEEEE. The CDR3 reads CASSMGYEQFF. The CDR3 DNA reads as TGTGCCAGCAGCATGGGGTATGAGCAGTTCTTC.

To note about this clonotype: This may stem from a read error, because a much larger clone lies one nucleotide away. The V gene is TRBV6-5, the J gene TRBJ2-1, with 12 bases identical to TRBD2. This CDR3 has 14 residues. Germline V lookup: CDR1 MNHEY, CDR2 SVGAGI. CDR3 nucleotides: TGTGCCAACAGTGGACTAGCGGGGTTATCTGAGCAGTTCTTC. This encodes CANSGLAGLSEQFF.

Many counts were recorded for this clonotype. The chain links TRBV9 to TRBJ2-1, with D hard to call. Germline V lookup: CDR1 SGDLS, CDR2 YYNGEE. Trimming cost V 0 bases and J 5 bases, with 6 bases left between them. CDR3 length: 13 residues. CDR3 DNA: TGTGCCAGCAGCGTAGAAGGTAACAATGAGCAGTTCTTC. Translation gives CASSVEGNNEQFF.

This clonotype was counted many times. V and J are TRBV12-3 or TRBV12-4 and TRBJ2-5; D is possibly TRBD2 (5 bases). This CDR3 is built from 14 residues. Trimming shortened V by 7 bases and J by 3 bases, and 15 bases separated the two germline ends. The CDR3 protein is CASTPLPEEETQYF. CDR3 nucleotide sequence: TGTGCCAGCACCCCTCTCCCGGAGGAAGAGACCCAGTACTTC.

In its sample, this clonotype was seen many times. This chain connects TRBV6-2 or TRBV6-3 to TRBJ1-1; 8 bases are shared with TRBD1. The V gene's germline CDR1 is MNHEY and CDR2 SVGEGT. The CDR3 runs to 17 residues. Unmatched junction bases numbered 13, after V lost 5 bases and J lost 2 bases. This chain's CDR3 is CASSPGWTGRGNTEAFF. In nucleotides, the CDR3 is TGTGCCAGCAGTCCCGGTTGGACAGGGCGGGGAAACACTGAAGCTTTCTTT.

The V call is TRBV3-1, the J call TRBJ2-1; D is tentatively TRBD1 or TRBD2 (5 bases each). This CDR3 is 14 amino acids long. The germline V gene encodes CDR1 LGHDT and CDR2 YNNKEL (reference sequence). V was pared by 1 base and J by 9 bases, with 13 bases between. CDR3 coding DNA: TGTGCCAGCAGCCAAGGGCTGGGGGATGGTGAGCAGTTCTTC. Residues: CASSQGLGDGEQFF.

The V and J genes are TRBV15 and TRBJ2-1; D gene ambiguous. The V end was cut by 2 bases, the J end by 8 bases, with 10 bases between. This CDR3 comprises 13 residues. Germline V gene lookup returns CDR1 LNHNV and CDR2 YYDKDF (reference sequence). This CDR3 reads CATSRPGVDEQFF. The CDR3 region has the DNA TGTGCCACCAGCAGACCCGGAGTCGATGAGCAGTTCTTC.

This clonotype ranks as large. The rearrangement links TRBV3-1 to TRBJ2-7; the D is unclear. In germline, CDR1 is LGHDT, CDR2 YNNKEL (reference sequence). V was trimmed by 1 base and J by 4 bases, leaving 8 bases between them. The CDR3 consists of 13 residues. CDR3: CASSQAPRYEQYF. DNA of the CDR3: TGTGCCAGCAGCCAAGCTCCAAGGTACGAGCAGTACTTC.

This clonotype was seen at least ten times. This chain links TRBV5-1 with TRBJ2-3; D is undetermined. The CDR3 covers 17 residues. CDR1 is SGHRS, CDR2 YFSETQ, per germline. V was pared by 1 base and J by 0 bases, with 15 bases between. The CDR3, as DNA: TGCGCCAGCAGCTTGTTCCTGGAGCCGGCTAGCACAGATACGCAGTATTTT. Amino acids: CASSLFLEPASTDTQYF.

This clonotype was recorded many times. This chain uses TRBV27 with TRBJ2-2; 9 bases fit TRBD2. V dropped 10 bases and J dropped 5; count of bases not matched to a gene: 20. The CDR3 is made up of 18 amino acids. Germline V lookup: CDR1 MNHEY, CDR2 SMNVEV (reference sequence). CDR3 residues: CATGVPAGGARVTGELFF. As DNA, the CDR3 is TGTGCCACCGGCGTTCCGGCGGGGGGGGCGAGGGTTACCGGGGAGCTGTTTTTT.

This clonotype was detected ten times or more. The chain carries TRBV12-3 or TRBV12-4 and TRBJ2-3, with unresolved D. CDR3 length: 11 amino acids. The V gene lost 2 bases and the J gene lost 3 bases, with 0 bases spanning the gap. CDR3 nucleotide sequence: TGTGCCAGCAGTTTAACAGATACGCAGTATTTT. This codes for CASSLTDTQYF.

This clonotype was counted many times. CDR3 sequence reads: CASSYGQGVWPQHF. Written as DNA, the CDR3 is TGTGCCAGCAGTTACGGGCAGGGCGTGTGGCCCCAGCATTTT. The chain couples TRBV6-5 to TRBJ1-5, with D possibly TRBD1 on 5 matching bases. This CDR3 has 14 residues. Germline assignment: CDR1 MNHEY and CDR2 SVGAGI. V was shortened by 2 bases and J by 9 bases, with 14 bases between the two germline ends.

This clonotype was observed at least ten times. Relative to the germline gene, one junction end is altered; a read error may explain this. The V call is TRBV2, the J call TRBJ2-1; 8 bases align to TRBD1. Germline V lookup: CDR1 SNHLY, CDR2 FYNNEI. The CDR3 runs to 12 residues. CDR3 protein: CASSERGTGQVF. The CDR3 coding sequence is TGTGCCAGCAGTGAAAGGGGGACAGGTCAGGTCTTC.

This clonotype was found once. The V call is TRBV5-1, the J call TRBJ2-7; D remains unclear. CDR1 is SGHRS and CDR2 is YFSETQ in the germline V gene. The germline V and J ends were trimmed by 0 bases and 0 bases, with 10 bases remaining between them. The CDR3 loop spans 15 amino acids. CDR3 DNA: TGCGCCAGCAGCTTGGATCTGGGAAACTCCTACGAGCAGTACTTC. Amino acid sequence: CASSLDLGNSYEQYF.